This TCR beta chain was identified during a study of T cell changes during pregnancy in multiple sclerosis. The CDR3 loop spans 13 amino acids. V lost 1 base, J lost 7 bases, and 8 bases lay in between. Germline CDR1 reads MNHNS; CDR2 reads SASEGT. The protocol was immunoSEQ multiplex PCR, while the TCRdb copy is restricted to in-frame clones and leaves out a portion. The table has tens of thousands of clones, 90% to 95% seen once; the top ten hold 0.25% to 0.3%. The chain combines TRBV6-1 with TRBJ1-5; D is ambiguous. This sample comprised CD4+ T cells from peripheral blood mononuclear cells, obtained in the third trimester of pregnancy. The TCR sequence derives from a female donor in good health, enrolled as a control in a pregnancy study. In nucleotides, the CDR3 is TGTGCCAGCAGTGAAGGTTTGCGGCAGCCCCAGCATTTT. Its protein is CASSEGLRQPQHF.